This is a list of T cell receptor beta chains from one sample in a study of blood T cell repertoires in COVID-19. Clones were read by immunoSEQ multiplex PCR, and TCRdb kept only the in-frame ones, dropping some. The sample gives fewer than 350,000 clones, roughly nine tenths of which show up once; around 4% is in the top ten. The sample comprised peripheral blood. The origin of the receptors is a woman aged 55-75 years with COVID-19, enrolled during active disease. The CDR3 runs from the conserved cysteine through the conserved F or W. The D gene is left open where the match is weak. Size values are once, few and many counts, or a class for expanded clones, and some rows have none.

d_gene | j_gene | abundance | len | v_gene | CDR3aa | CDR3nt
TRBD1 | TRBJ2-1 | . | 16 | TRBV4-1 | CASSQGPGQAYNEQFF | TGCGCCAGCAGCCAAGGTCCGGGACAGGCCTACAATGAGCAGTTCTTC
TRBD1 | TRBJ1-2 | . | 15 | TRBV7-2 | CASSYTGTGGSGYTF | TGTGCCAGCAGCTATACCGGGACAGGGGGTAGTGGCTACACCTTC
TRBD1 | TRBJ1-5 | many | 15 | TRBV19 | CASSIQDRRNQPQHF | TGTGCCAGTAGTATCCAGGACAGGCGCAATCAGCCCCAGCATTTT
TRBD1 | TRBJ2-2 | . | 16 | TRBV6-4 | CASSESGQATAGELFF | TGTGCCAGCAGTGAGTCTGGACAGGCCACGGCCGGGGAGCTGTTTTTT
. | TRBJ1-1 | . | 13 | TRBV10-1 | CASSDRMNTEAFF | TGCGCCAGCAGTGACAGAATGAACACTGAAGCTTTCTTT
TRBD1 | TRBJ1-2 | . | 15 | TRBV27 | CASSTGVGAGYGYTF | TGTGCCAGCAGCACAGGGGTCGGCGCTGGCTATGGCTACACCTTC
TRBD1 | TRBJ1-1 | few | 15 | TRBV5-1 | CASSFVGQGNTEAFF | TGCGCCAGCAGCTTCGTCGGACAGGGGAACACTGAAGCTTTCTTT
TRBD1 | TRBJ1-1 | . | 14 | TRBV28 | CASSHRTGWTEAFF | TGTGCCAGCAGTCATCGGACAGGGTGGACTGAAGCTTTCTTT
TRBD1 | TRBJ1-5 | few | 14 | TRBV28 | CASRLTGGVQPQHF | TGTGCCAGCAGGCTGACAGGGGGTGTTCAGCCCCAGCATTTT
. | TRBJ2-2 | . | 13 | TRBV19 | CASKHTGTGELFF | TGTGCCAGTAAACACACAGGGACCGGGGAGCTGTTTTTT
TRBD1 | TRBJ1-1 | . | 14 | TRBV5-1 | CASSALQGDTEAFF | TGCGCCAGCAGCGCCTTACAGGGGGACACTGAAGCTTTCTTT
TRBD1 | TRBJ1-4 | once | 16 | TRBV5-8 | CASSQGTGGAVEKLFF | TGTGCCAGCAGCCAGGGGACAGGGGGCGCGGTTGAAAAACTGTTTTTT
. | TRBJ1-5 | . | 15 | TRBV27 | CASSLLSGSNQPQHF | TGTGCCAGCAGTTTATTATCAGGGAGCAATCAGCCCCAGCATTTT
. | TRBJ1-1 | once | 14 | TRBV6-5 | CASEKSGGGGEAFF | TGTGCTAGTGAAAAGTCGGGCGGAGGAGGTGAAGCTTTCTTT